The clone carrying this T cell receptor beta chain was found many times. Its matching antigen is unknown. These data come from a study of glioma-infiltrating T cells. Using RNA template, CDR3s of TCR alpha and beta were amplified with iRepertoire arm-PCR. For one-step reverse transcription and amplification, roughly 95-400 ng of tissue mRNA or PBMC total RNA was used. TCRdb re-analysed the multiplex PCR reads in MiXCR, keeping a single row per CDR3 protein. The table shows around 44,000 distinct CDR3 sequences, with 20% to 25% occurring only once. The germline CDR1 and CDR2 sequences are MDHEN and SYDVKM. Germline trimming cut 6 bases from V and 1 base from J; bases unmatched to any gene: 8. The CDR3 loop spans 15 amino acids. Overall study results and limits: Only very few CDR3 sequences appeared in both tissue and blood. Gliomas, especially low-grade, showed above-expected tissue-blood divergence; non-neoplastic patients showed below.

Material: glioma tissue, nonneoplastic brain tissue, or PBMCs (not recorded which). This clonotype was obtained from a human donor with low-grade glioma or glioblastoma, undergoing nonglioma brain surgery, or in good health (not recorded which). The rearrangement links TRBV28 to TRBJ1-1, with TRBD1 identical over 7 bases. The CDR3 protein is CASRPTGVRNTEAFF. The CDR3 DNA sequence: TGTGCCAGCAGACCTACAGGGGTAAGGAACACTGAAGCTTTCTTT.